The source of this TCR beta chain is a study of T-cell memory formation after mild COVID-19. Germline V lookup: CDR1 MNHNS, CDR2 SASEGT. The CDR3 totals 15 residues. TCRdb fed the 5' RACE reads into MiXCR, producing one record per CDR3 protein. The table has around 200,000 distinct CDR3 sequences, roughly 23% seen once. As regards this clonotype: Its matching antigen is unknown. The junction departs from germline at one end; a sequencing error may be responsible.

Regarding the study as a whole: Cross-reactive memory appears to have joined, as suggested by some responding clones showing up in pre-infection memory.

This chain connects TRBV6-1 to TRBJ1-6; 7 nucleotides line up with TRBD1. The sequence came from an adult woman who had mild COVID-19 (a few samples of this study predate the infection). Cell type and time point are not known. The sample taken for sequencing was PBMCs or a T cell subset sorted from them (not recorded which). CDR3 nucleotides: TGTGCCAGCAGCGAAGACAGGGCCGGGATTTCACCCCTCCACTTT. It codes for CASSEDRAGISPLHF.